The 9 T cell receptor beta chains below all came from one sample that was sequenced in a study of shared clonotypes between healthy human individuals. Generated by immunoSEQ multiplex PCR, the TCRdb table keeps only in-frame clones and is missing some. The sample has hundreds of thousands of clones, around 77% seen once. The specimen sequenced was PBMCs. The source of these receptors is a woman in her forties in good health. Some clones in this sample may be carry-over from other donors' samples.

On this clone itself: A read error is likely here: a far larger clone is one base away. Additional DNA sequences in this sample encode the identical CDR3. The gene calls are TRBV25-1 and TRBJ2-3; no reliable D call. Deletions cut 5 bases from V and 2 bases from J, with 8 bases between. The CDR3 length is 13 residues. The V gene's germline CDR1 is MGHDK and CDR2 SYGVNS. CDR3 in DNA: TGTGCCAGCAGTCTGCGAGTCACAGATACGCAGTATTTT. Translated, it gives CASSLRVTDTQYF.

V gene TRBV25-1 combines with J gene TRBJ2-4, with D perhaps matching TRBD1 or TRBD2 (5 bases each). Germline assignment: CDR1 MGHDK and CDR2 SYGVNS. The V end was cut by 2 bases, the J end by 5 bases, with 13 bases between. This CDR3 region has 15 residues. In DNA, the CDR3 is TGTGCCAGCAGTGAAGGGTGGGGACGGGAAAACATTCAGTACTTC. Amino acid sequence: CASSEGWGRENIQYF. Full variable domain (missing parts from reference TRBV25-1 and TRBJ2-4): EADIYQTPRYLVIGTGKKITLECSQTMGHDKMYWYQQDPGMELHLIHYSYGVNSTEKGDLSSESTVSRIRTEHFPLTLESARPSHTSQYLCASSEGWGRENIQYFGAGTRLSVL.

The rearrangement joins TRBV2 to TRBJ2-5; no firm D call. The CDR3 runs 12 residues. V gave up 7 bases and J gave up 5 bases, with 11 bases separating them. CDR1 and CDR2 (germline): SNHLY, FYNNEI. The CDR3 DNA is TGTGCCAGCATGAGACAACGGGAGACCCAGTACTTC. Protein sequence: CASMRQRETQYF.

The chain is built from TRBV2 and TRBJ1-2; 9 nucleotides match TRBD1. Germline-derived CDR1 and CDR2 are SNHLY and FYNNEI. This CDR3 is 13 amino acids long. V shed 5 bases and J 8 bases; nucleotides not matched to a gene: 6. CDR3 residues: CASSTGQGNGYTF. The CDR3 DNA follows: TGTGCCAGCAGTACGGGACAGGGAAACGGCTACACCTTC.

Worth noting for this clone: Sequence at one end of the junction differs from germline and may be a read error. V is TRBV28 and J is TRBJ2-7, with TRBD1 identical over 7 bases. Germline V gene data show CDR1 as MDHEN and CDR2 as SYDVKM. This CDR3 contains 14 residues. CDR3 bases: TGTGCCAGCAGTTTAGACCTCGTTTTGACAGGGAAGGACTTC. This gives the protein CASSLDLVLTGKDF.

This clone has only a few counts. V gene TRBV30 combines with J gene TRBJ2-2; the D gene is possibly TRBD1 (6 bases). Germline loops: CDR1 GTSNPN, CDR2 SVGIG (reference sequence). The CDR3 loop spans 15 amino acids. The V end was cut by 1 base, the J end by 6 bases, with 15 bases between. The CDR3 nucleotides are TGTGCCTGGAGTGGCGGCAGGGGATGGGCCGGGGAGCTGTTTTTT. It yields the protein CAWSGGRGWAGELFF.

This clone was counted between two and nine times. A far larger clone is off by one base, so a read error is likely. CDR3 nucleotide sequence: TGCAGCGTTGACAGGGCTTTGAGCGTGGACGGGCAGTACTTC. It yields the protein CSVDRALSVDGQYF. V and J are TRBV29-1 and TRBJ2-7, with D perhaps matching TRBD1 (5 bases). Germline CDR1 is SQVTM and CDR2 is ANQGSEA. The V gene lost 3 bases and the J gene lost 9 bases, with 21 bases spanning the gap. The CDR3 has 14 amino acids.

This clone was counted many times. This CDR3 is also generated by other DNA sequences in the sample. This chain uses TRBV11-2 with TRBJ2-7; D is uncertain. CDR1 and CDR2 (germline): SGHAT, FQNNGV. V was pared by 3 bases and J by 3 bases, with 6 bases between. CDR3 length equals 12 residues. The CDR3 bases are TGTGCCAGCAGCTTTGCAAACTACGAGCAGTACTTC. This encodes CASSFANYEQYF.

This clone was seen many times. V usage is TRBV5-8 and J usage is TRBJ2-1, with TRBD1 as a possible D gene (5 bases). Trimming left V 2 bases short and J 1 base short, with 10 bases between. Germline V gene lookup returns CDR1 SGHTS and CDR2 YDEGEE. This CDR3 is 15 amino acids long. In DNA, the CDR3 is TGTGCCAGCAGCTTTGGTGACAGTTCCTACAATGAGCAGTTCTTC. Residues: CASSFGDSSYNEQFF.